This TCR beta chain came from a study of blood T cell repertoires in COVID-19. Study at large: Sites in the United States, Italy and Spain provided acute and convalescent COVID-19 samples. In each case, the material was cDNA or gDNA derived from T cells, B-cell-depleted T cells, or PBMCs.

Per germline, CDR1 MNHNS and CDR2 SASEGT. This CDR3 contains 14 residues. Trimming left V 3 bases short and J 3 bases short, with 12 bases between. The authors' processing: Reference gene primer amplification gave estimated nucleated cell counts. TCRdb's copy holds only in-frame clones and misses some; the assay was immunoSEQ multiplex PCR. D and trimming were read from the DNA, whereas the V and J calls and clone size are those reported in that table. The repertoire holds 150,000 to 200,000 clones, with 70% to 90% as singletons. The sample was peripheral blood. This TCR was recovered from a man younger than 35 with acute or convalescent COVID-19. This chain joins TRBV6-1 and TRBJ2-7; D may be TRBD2 (5 bases). CDR3 in DNA: TGTGCCAGCAGTGAGTGGGAGAAGAGCTACGAGCAGTACGTC. Amino acids: CASSEWEKSYEQYV.